This TCR beta chain was sequenced in a study of CD8+ T cells in alopecia areata. Study conclusions and caveats: Alphabeta T cells residing in normal skin are also sequenced in scalp samples.

The CDR3 extends over 13 amino acids. Germline V gives CDR1 SEHNR, CDR2 FQNEAQ (reference sequence). Trimming removed 2 bases from V and 3 bases from J, with 7 bases in between. This clone was detected only once. Its matching antigen is unknown. Researchers picked out CD4+ and CD8+ T cells from PBMCs by sorting. Extraction of RNA preceded its reverse transcription into cDNA, which served as the sequencing template. Assay used: immunoSEQ multiplex PCR; TCRdb lists only in-frame clones, some missing. The repertoire consists of about 180,000 clones, with roughly 59% occurring once and the leading ten covering roughly 1.7%.

The sequencing here drew on CD4+ T cells sorted from blood, taken at week 0. This TCR was recovered from a human donor with alopecia areata. The chain combines TRBV7-9 with TRBJ1-2, with D unresolved. CDR3 loop: CASSLRTDYGYTF. CDR3 DNA: TGTGCCAGCAGCTTAAGGACGGACTATGGCTACACCTTC.